Listed below are T cell receptor beta chains from one sample, sequenced in a study of blood T cell repertoires in COVID-19. TCRdb's copy holds only in-frame clones and misses some; the assay was immunoSEQ multiplex PCR. Of around 200,000 clones in the sample, 88% were seen once. Sequencing used PBMCs or T cells enriched from blood (not recorded which). The receptors here all came from a woman in her twenties or thirties who had recovered from COVID-19. The CDR3 runs from the conserved cysteine through the conserved F or W. Each record gives: clone size, J gene, D gene, V gene, CDR3 DNA, CDR3 protein. D genes are given only for firm matches. Size is omitted from some rows. Given values are once, few, many or a class for expanded clones.

clone_size: NA; j_call: TRBJ1-3; d_call: NA; v_call: TRBV7-9; cdr3_nt: TGTGCCAGCAGCGAACGGGAGGGCGCGGCGGGAAACACCATATATTTT; cdr3_aa: CASSEREGAAGNTIYF
clone_size: NA; j_call: TRBJ2-4; d_call: TRBD2; v_call: TRBV5-6; cdr3_nt: TGTGCCAGCAGCCCCCGGGGGGACATTCAGTACTTC; cdr3_aa: CASSPRGDIQYF
clone_size: NA; j_call: TRBJ1-6; d_call: TRBD1; v_call: TRBV4-2; cdr3_nt: TGTGCCAGCAGCCAAGGTGGACAGGGGGATTCACCCCTCCACTTT; cdr3_aa: CASSQGGQGDSPLHF
clone_size: NA; j_call: TRBJ2-5; d_call: TRBD2; v_call: TRBV7-9; cdr3_nt: TGTGCCAGCAGCAGGACTAGCGGCCAAGAGACCCAGTACTTC; cdr3_aa: CASSRTSGQETQYF
clone_size: few; j_call: TRBJ1-1; d_call: NA; v_call: TRBV18; cdr3_nt: TGTGCCAGCTCACCCCGGCGGGGGGCTGAAGCTTTCTTT; cdr3_aa: CASSPRRGAEAFF
clone_size: NA; j_call: TRBJ1-6; d_call: NA; v_call: TRBV21-1; cdr3_nt: TGTGCCAGCATCAGCAGGGTTCGGTCCTATAATTCACCCCTCCACTTT; cdr3_aa: CASISRVRSYNSPLHF
clone_size: NA; j_call: TRBJ1-3; d_call: NA; v_call: TRBV7-2; cdr3_nt: TGTGCCAGCAGCTTAGGGGCCAGAAGCTCTGGAAACACCATATATTTT; cdr3_aa: CASSLGARSSGNTIYF
clone_size: NA; j_call: TRBJ1-2; d_call: TRBD1; v_call: TRBV7-9; cdr3_nt: TGTGCCAGCAGCACAAGACAGGGGGCAAACTATGGCTACACCTTC; cdr3_aa: CASSTRQGANYGYTF
clone_size: NA; j_call: TRBJ2-4; d_call: NA; v_call: TRBV21-1; cdr3_nt: TGTGCCAGCAGCAAAAGAAAGGGGCTACTAGCCAAAAACATTCAGTACTTC; cdr3_aa: CASSKRKGLLAKNIQYF
clone_size: few; j_call: TRBJ2-5; d_call: TRBD1; v_call: TRBV29-1; cdr3_nt: TGCAGCGTTTGCCCCGACAGGGTCCAGTACTTC; cdr3_aa: CSVCPDRVQYF
clone_size: NA; j_call: TRBJ1-3; d_call: NA; v_call: TRBV9; cdr3_nt: TGTGCCAGCACCCCTGGGGGGGGAGGCATAAGAAACTCTGGAAACACCATATATTTT; cdr3_aa: CASTPGGGGIRNSGNTIYF
clone_size: NA; j_call: TRBJ2-3; d_call: NA; v_call: TRBV2; cdr3_nt: TGTGCCAGCAGTGATTCTCCGAGGGCAGATACGCAGTATTTT; cdr3_aa: CASSDSPRADTQYF
clone_size: NA; j_call: TRBJ1-4; d_call: TRBD1; v_call: TRBV7-8; cdr3_nt: TGTGCCAGCAGCCCAGGACAGGGGGGCGAAAAACTGTTTTTT; cdr3_aa: CASSPGQGGEKLFF
clone_size: NA; j_call: TRBJ2-3; d_call: TRBD1; v_call: TRBV7-6; cdr3_nt: TGTGCCAGCAGCTTCCGGGACAGGGAAGCAGATACGCAGTATTTT; cdr3_aa: CASSFRDREADTQYF
clone_size: NA; j_call: TRBJ1-6; d_call: NA; v_call: TRBV10-3; cdr3_nt: TGTGCCATCAGTGAGTCGGAGACAGGCGAGTCACCCCTCCACTTT; cdr3_aa: CAISESETGESPLHF
clone_size: NA; j_call: TRBJ1-3; d_call: NA; v_call: TRBV5-1; cdr3_nt: TGCGCCAGCAGCTCCACCGCGGGAGAGGGAGGTGGAAACACCATATATTTT; cdr3_aa: CASSSTAGEGGGNTIYF
clone_size: NA; j_call: TRBJ1-5; d_call: NA; v_call: TRBV19; cdr3_nt: TGTGCCAGTAGTATTTTTTCCAGGGCAGGGAATCAGCCCCAGCATTTT; cdr3_aa: CASSIFSRAGNQPQHF
clone_size: NA; j_call: TRBJ2-1; d_call: TRBD2; v_call: TRBV7-2; cdr3_nt: TGTGCCAGCAGCGGTAGCGGGGGCAATTACAATGAGCAGTTCTTC; cdr3_aa: CASSGSGGNYNEQFF
clone_size: NA; j_call: TRBJ2-5; d_call: NA; v_call: TRBV5-1; cdr3_nt: TGCGCCAGCAGCGCGGACGGACATCAAGAGACCCAGTACTTC; cdr3_aa: CASSADGHQETQYF
clone_size: NA; j_call: TRBJ2-1; d_call: NA; v_call: TRBV4-1; cdr3_nt: TGCGCCAGCAGCCAAGAAGGTAGTCCATACCGAGGGAACAATGAGCAGTTCTTC; cdr3_aa: CASSQEGSPYRGNNEQFF
clone_size: once; j_call: TRBJ2-3; d_call: TRBD2; v_call: TRBV5-1; cdr3_nt: TGCGCCAGCAGCTTGGCAGGGCGGGGGGGATCATCAGATACGCAGTATTTT; cdr3_aa: CASSLAGRGGSSDTQYF
clone_size: NA; j_call: TRBJ1-4; d_call: NA; v_call: TRBV7-9; cdr3_nt: TGTGCCAGCAGCTTTTGGGAGACTAATGAAAAACTGTTTTTT; cdr3_aa: CASSFWETNEKLFF
clone_size: NA; j_call: TRBJ2-7; d_call: NA; v_call: TRBV3-1/TRBV3-2; cdr3_nt: TGTGCCAGCAGCCCAGGCTTTTCCTACGAGCAGTACTTC; cdr3_aa: CASSPGFSYEQYF
clone_size: NA; j_call: TRBJ1-2; d_call: NA; v_call: TRBV4-3; cdr3_nt: TGCGCCAGCAGCCAAGATTACGGGGTGGAGAATGGCTACACCTTC; cdr3_aa: CASSQDYGVENGYTF
clone_size: NA; j_call: TRBJ2-7; d_call: TRBD2; v_call: TRBV11-3; cdr3_nt: TGTGCCAGCAGCGCAGCGGGGTTTAACTCCTACGAGCAGTACTTC; cdr3_aa: CASSAAGFNSYEQYF
clone_size: NA; j_call: TRBJ2-1; d_call: NA; v_call: TRBV9; cdr3_nt: TGTGCCAGCAGCGTAGGGGTCGGGTCCCTCCGTCCCTACAATGAGCAGTTCTTC; cdr3_aa: CASSVGVGSLRPYNEQFF
clone_size: NA; j_call: TRBJ1-2; d_call: NA; v_call: TRBV3-1/TRBV3-2; cdr3_nt: TGTGCCAGCAGCCTGACAGAGTCGTATGGCTACACCTTC; cdr3_aa: CASSLTESYGYTF
clone_size: NA; j_call: TRBJ2-1; d_call: TRBD1; v_call: TRBV4-1; cdr3_nt: TGCGCCAGCAGCCAAGGGGACAGGGACCCGTATGAGCAGTTCTTC; cdr3_aa: CASSQGDRDPYEQFF
clone_size: NA; j_call: TRBJ2-5; d_call: TRBD1; v_call: TRBV4-3; cdr3_nt: TGCGCCAGCAGCCAAGATCGGGGACAGGCCTACCAAGAGACCCAGTACTTC; cdr3_aa: CASSQDRGQAYQETQYF
clone_size: NA; j_call: TRBJ2-1; d_call: TRBD1; v_call: TRBV24-1; cdr3_nt: TGTGCCACCAGCTACGGACAGGGAACCTACAATGAGCAGTTCTTC; cdr3_aa: CATSYGQGTYNEQFF
clone_size: NA; j_call: TRBJ1-4; d_call: NA; v_call: TRBV21-1; cdr3_nt: TGTGCCAGCAGCAAAGGGCAGCCGGGAGCAACTAATGAAAAACTGTTTTTT; cdr3_aa: CASSKGQPGATNEKLFF
clone_size: NA; j_call: TRBJ1-3; d_call: NA; v_call: TRBV24-1; cdr3_nt: TGTGCCACCAGTGATCACAGTGGGAACACCATATATTTT; cdr3_aa: CATSDHSGNTIYF
clone_size: NA; j_call: TRBJ2-5; d_call: NA; v_call: TRBV14; cdr3_nt: TGTGCCAGCGGCTCAGGGTGGCAGACCCAGTACTTC; cdr3_aa: CASGSGWQTQYF
clone_size: NA; j_call: TRBJ1-3; d_call: NA; v_call: TRBV29-1; cdr3_nt: TGCAGCACACAGAGCTCTGGAAACACCATATATTTT; cdr3_aa: CSTQSSGNTIYF
clone_size: NA; j_call: TRBJ1-4; d_call: TRBD1; v_call: TRBV5-8; cdr3_nt: TGTGCCAGCAACGCCCGGACAGGGGATGAAAAACTGTTTTTT; cdr3_aa: CASNARTGDEKLFF
clone_size: NA; j_call: TRBJ1-4; d_call: TRBD1; v_call: TRBV6-5; cdr3_nt: TGTGCCAGCAGTTACTCCGGGACAGGGGATGAAAAACTGTTTTTT; cdr3_aa: CASSYSGTGDEKLFF
clone_size: NA; j_call: TRBJ2-7; d_call: NA; v_call: TRBV5-1; cdr3_nt: TGCGCCAGCAGCTCAAACAGGGGGGGCGAGCAGTACTTC; cdr3_aa: CASSSNRGGEQYF
clone_size: NA; j_call: TRBJ1-4; d_call: TRBD1; v_call: TRBV6-5; cdr3_nt: TGTGCCAGCAGCCAGACAGGGATGGATGAAAAACTGTTTTTT; cdr3_aa: CASSQTGMDEKLFF
clone_size: once; j_call: TRBJ2-7; d_call: TRBD1; v_call: TRBV18; cdr3_nt: TGTGCCAGCTCAATTACGCCGGGACAGGAATACGAGCAGTACTTC; cdr3_aa: CASSITPGQEYEQYF
clone_size: NA; j_call: TRBJ2-1; d_call: TRBD2; v_call: TRBV10-2; cdr3_nt: TGCGCCAGCAGGACCCTCCCTACTAGCGGGGGGGATGAGCAGTTCTTC; cdr3_aa: CASRTLPTSGGDEQFF
clone_size: once; j_call: TRBJ2-5; d_call: NA; v_call: TRBV28; cdr3_nt: TGTGCCAGCAGTGTCACACAAGAGACCCAGTACTTC; cdr3_aa: CASSVTQETQYF
clone_size: NA; j_call: TRBJ1-5; d_call: NA; v_call: TRBV6-6; cdr3_nt: TGTGCCAGCAGTTACAAGGGGATCGATCAGCCCCAGCATTTT; cdr3_aa: CASSYKGIDQPQHF
clone_size: NA; j_call: TRBJ1-2; d_call: NA; v_call: TRBV12-3/TRBV12-4; cdr3_nt: TGTGCCAGCAGTCCATTTGTCGGGGGCTACACCTTC; cdr3_aa: CASSPFVGGYTF
clone_size: NA; j_call: TRBJ2-7; d_call: TRBD1; v_call: TRBV3-1/TRBV3-2; cdr3_nt: TGTGCCAGCAGCCAACCCGGGACAGGCCTCTACGAGCAGTACTTC; cdr3_aa: CASSQPGTGLYEQYF
clone_size: NA; j_call: TRBJ2-6; d_call: NA; v_call: TRBV7-2; cdr3_nt: TGTGCCAGCAGCTTAGACAGGGCTGGGGCCAACGTCCTGACTTTC; cdr3_aa: CASSLDRAGANVLTF
clone_size: NA; j_call: TRBJ2-7; d_call: NA; v_call: TRBV7-2; cdr3_nt: TGTGCCAGCAGCTTAGATCAGGGGTCCGAGCAGTACTTC; cdr3_aa: CASSLDQGSEQYF